This entry describes one T cell receptor beta chain. Its recognized antigen is unknown. Base quality data are lacking; no much larger clone is found one base away. Preparation of the library involved the immunoSEQ multiplex PCR assay. The study's processing was this. During preprocessing, nonproductive sequences were removed, along with CDR3s that did not begin with C, did not end with F or W, or were shorter than 7 amino acids. Antigen-specific clonotypes were called with the MANAFEST web app on the basis of expansion relative to the reference and to other culture wells. A clone was considered positive if significant expansion relative to the reference culture was observed in 2 of 3 replicate wells at an FDR below 0.05. For a clone to be considered positive, significant expansion relative to all other tandem wells and an odds ratio above 5 were also required. Pairwise Levenshtein distance, computed with the stringdist R package after three terminal residues were trimmed from each end, was used as the measure of CDR3 homology. As stored in TCRdb, this immuneACCESS dataset retains in-frame rearrangements with V and J assigned. A fraction of the clones does not appear; measured against another copy, unresolved V genes explain less than half of the discrepancy, and the remainder lacks a known reason. D and trimming were read from the DNA, whereas the V and J calls and clone size are those reported in that table. This sample gives 16,000 or so clones in total; nearly 85% of them show up just once. The ten top clones hold approximately 39% of the sample.

The data were taken from a study of CD4 T cells in relation to SARS-CoV-2 and coronaviruses (dated by TCRdb to about 2021). Turning to the overall study: In the ViraFEST assay, PBMCs were grown with antigen for around ten days, and TCR beta CDR3s were then sequenced to identify antigen-specific clonal expansions. The negative reference condition was either a culture with an HIV-1 Nef peptide pool or a culture with no peptide. Patient-derived lymphoblastoid cell lines were used to map the HLA restriction of shared crossreactive spike epitopes. At the level of individual TCR clonotypes, the study measured memory CD4+ T cell crossreactivity between SARS-CoV-2 spike protein and common cold coronavirus spike proteins. The Adaptive Biotechnologies TCR-sequencing kit was used to sequence samples from three pre-COVID donors and the naive versus memory experiments, while other data came from Illumina-based sequencing. A different TCR-beta assay, based on Illumina, was used to sequence expansion assays from other donors in the study. Overall results and qualifications from the work: Crossreactivity analysis centred on spike protein, so crossreactivity against other viral proteins was not assessed. Compared with monoreactive clones, crossreactive clones had significantly weaker SARS-CoV-2-driven expansion, a result consistent with antigenic imprinting. Because no donor provided both pre-pandemic and post-infection samples, tracing the source of pre-existing responses was limited. In about 60% of donors, memory CD4+ clonotypes turned up that crossrecognized SARS-CoV-2 and at least one common cold coronavirus spike. Small numbers of patients and of tested TCRs were a limitation of the study.

Trimming removed 6 bases from V and 5 bases from J, leaving 22 bases between the germline ends. Including the terminal cysteine and phenylalanine, the CDR3 comprises 17 residues. This entry keeps only the CDR3 DNA: 51 bases, framed from base 1. The CDR1 and CDR2 encoded by the germline V gene are MGHRA and YSYEKL. CD4+ T cells from unexposed donors were collected before the COVID-19 pandemic (2011-2018). Following 10 days of culture, the EasySep CD4+ T cell isolation kit was used to isolate CD4+ T cells. As cell numbers permitted, CD4+ T cells from unexposed donors were tested for reactivity to SARS-CoV-2 S and N and to four common cold coronavirus spike pools. Each well held some 1.9 million PBMCs cultured in IMDM containing roughly 5% human AB serum and approximately 9 IU/ml IL-2. Half of the culture medium was replaced with fresh IL-2-containing medium on days 3 and 7. In general, every peptide culture condition was set up in three replicate wells. Leukapheresis product for the unexposed donors was bought commercially. Ficoll-Paque PLUS gradient centrifugation was used to isolate PBMCs from leukapheresis product or whole blood. PBMCs were either cryopreserved at -140°C or used fresh in the expansion assay. The QIAamp Micro DNA Kit was used to extract genomic DNA from the CD4+ T cells.

This receptor was identified in a human donor in good health. Sequenced material: CD4+ T cells from PBMCs, cultured in vitro. The receptor chain draws on TRBV4-1 and TRBJ1-4; the D gene is perhaps TRBD1, on 5 matching bases. This receptor carries the CDR3 CASRTFGAQSKNEKLFF. The sequenced DNA is TGCGCCAGCAGGACATTTGGGGCTCAATCGAAAAATGAAAAACTGTTTTTT.